The rows below give T cell receptor beta chains drawn from one sample of a study of T cells after yellow fever vaccination. TCRdb itself ran the 5' RACE reads through MiXCR, one entry per CDR3 protein. The table shows about 300,000 distinct CDR3 sequences, with 8.7% occurring only once. Sequencing was performed on CD4+ T cells sorted from PBMCs, taken 5 days after the yellow fever booster vaccination. The receptors originated from a man younger than 35 who received the YFV17D yellow fever vaccine. Both conserved end residues are part of each CDR3. A D gene is named only where the DNA matches it firmly. The size of a clone is reported for some rows only, either as once, few or many, or as a class for expanded clones.

D gene: -
clone size: few
J gene: TRBJ2-7
V gene: TRBV5-1
CDR3 protein: CASSFRQESLREQYF
CDR3 DNA: TGCGCCAGCAGCTTTCGACAGGAATCTTTACGTGAGCAGTACTTC

D gene: TRBD1
clone size: few
J gene: TRBJ1-4
V gene: TRBV10-3
CDR3 protein: CAISTGTDTEKLFF
CDR3 DNA: TGTGCCATCAGTACCGGGACAGATACCGAAAAACTGTTTTTT

D gene: -
clone size: few
J gene: TRBJ2-3
V gene: TRBV3-1
CDR3 protein: CASSTSGDTQYF
CDR3 DNA: TGTGCCAGCAGCACAAGTGGTGATACGCAGTATTTT

D gene: TRBD1
clone size: few
J gene: TRBJ2-1
V gene: TRBV28
CDR3 protein: CASSPGQGPYNEQFF
CDR3 DNA: TGTGCCAGCAGTCCCGGACAGGGGCCATACAATGAGCAGTTCTTC

D gene: -
clone size: few
J gene: TRBJ2-3
V gene: TRBV4-3
CDR3 protein: CASSLGTFGDTQYF
CDR3 DNA: TGCGCCAGCAGCCTCGGGACCTTTGGGGATACGCAGTATTTT

D gene: TRBD1
clone size: few
J gene: TRBJ2-2
V gene: TRBV5-1
CDR3 protein: CASNVGTGAAGELFF
CDR3 DNA: TGCGCCAGCAACGTGGGGACAGGGGCGGCCGGGGAGCTGTTTTTT

D gene: TRBD2
clone size: -
J gene: TRBJ2-5
V gene: TRBV6-5
CDR3 protein: CASSWTSGAETQYF
CDR3 DNA: TGTGCCAGCAGTTGGACTAGCGGGGCAGAGACCCAGTACTTC

D gene: -
clone size: many
J gene: TRBJ1-1
V gene: TRBV7-2
CDR3 protein: CASSFERNTEAFF
CDR3 DNA: TGTGCCAGCAGCTTCGAGCGGAACACTGAAGCTTTCTTT

D gene: -
clone size: many
J gene: TRBJ1-2
V gene: TRBV6-5
CDR3 protein: CASSPSGVGGYTF
CDR3 DNA: TGTGCCAGCAGCCCCTCGGGGGTTGGTGGCTACACCTTC

D gene: -
clone size: -
J gene: TRBJ1-2
V gene: TRBV7-9
CDR3 protein: CASSLGSGYGYTF
CDR3 DNA: TGTGCCAGCAGCTTGGGTTCGGGCTATGGCTACACCTTC

D gene: TRBD1
clone size: -
J gene: TRBJ1-6
V gene: TRBV7-2
CDR3 protein: CASSLDRGRSPLHF
CDR3 DNA: TGTGCCAGCAGCTTAGACAGGGGGAGGTCACCCCTCCACTTT

D gene: TRBD1
clone size: -
J gene: TRBJ2-3
V gene: TRBV5-1
CDR3 protein: CASSKGQGAGIADTQYF
CDR3 DNA: TGCGCCAGCAGCAAAGGACAGGGGGCGGGTATCGCAGATACGCAGTATTTT

D gene: -
clone size: many
J gene: TRBJ1-6
V gene: TRBV5-6
CDR3 protein: CASSLGIDTPLHF
CDR3 DNA: TGTGCCAGCAGCTTGGGAATCGACACACCCCTCCACTTT

D gene: -
clone size: -
J gene: TRBJ2-6
V gene: TRBV5-1
CDR3 protein: CASSFNPGANVLTF
CDR3 DNA: TGCGCCAGCAGCTTCAACCCTGGGGCCAACGTCCTGACTTTC

D gene: -
clone size: few
J gene: TRBJ2-4
V gene: TRBV27
CDR3 protein: CASRTTAKNIQYF
CDR3 DNA: TGTGCCTCTCGGACAACAGCCAAAAACATTCAGTACTTC

D gene: -
clone size: few
J gene: TRBJ2-1
V gene: TRBV10-3
CDR3 protein: CAISESAVYNEQFF
CDR3 DNA: TGTGCCATCAGTGAGTCGGCAGTTTACAATGAGCAGTTCTTC

D gene: TRBD1
clone size: many
J gene: TRBJ2-3
V gene: TRBV7-3
CDR3 protein: CASSPYPTGGTDTQYF
CDR3 DNA: TGTGCCAGCAGCCCCTATCCCACAGGGGGCACAGATACGCAGTATTTT

D gene: -
clone size: few
J gene: TRBJ1-4
V gene: TRBV3-1
CDR3 protein: CASSQDWGRGEKLFF
CDR3 DNA: TGTGCCAGCAGCCAAGATTGGGGACGCGGTGAAAAACTGTTTTTT

D gene: -
clone size: few
J gene: TRBJ2-6
V gene: TRBV24-1
CDR3 protein: CATSDPRGANVLTF
CDR3 DNA: TGTGCCACCAGTGACCCTCGTGGGGCCAACGTCCTGACTTTC

D gene: -
clone size: -
J gene: TRBJ2-3
V gene: TRBV7-9
CDR3 protein: CASSLGASGDTQYF
CDR3 DNA: TGTGCCAGCAGCTTAGGGGCAAGCGGTGATACGCAGTATTTT

D gene: -
clone size: -
J gene: TRBJ2-5
V gene: TRBV28
CDR3 protein: CASSLAGLYQETQYF
CDR3 DNA: TGTGCCAGCAGTTTGGCCGGATTGTACCAAGAGACCCAGTACTTC

D gene: -
clone size: -
J gene: TRBJ2-3
V gene: TRBV12-3/TRBV12-4
CDR3 protein: CASRIDTQYF
CDR3 DNA: TGTGCCAGCAGGATAGATACGCAGTATTTT

D gene: -
clone size: -
J gene: TRBJ2-6
V gene: TRBV7-3
CDR3 protein: CASSSRQSNVLTF
CDR3 DNA: TGTGCCAGCAGCTCCCGACAGAGCAACGTCCTGACTTTC

D gene: TRBD1
clone size: few
J gene: TRBJ1-1
V gene: TRBV12-3/TRBV12-4
CDR3 protein: CASSPRGQGETEAFF
CDR3 DNA: TGTGCCAGCAGCCCCCGAGGACAGGGAGAAACTGAAGCTTTCTTT

D gene: TRBD1
clone size: few
J gene: TRBJ1-2
V gene: TRBV5-1
CDR3 protein: CASSLKGQINYGYTF
CDR3 DNA: TGCGCCAGCAGCTTGAAGGGACAGATTAACTATGGCTACACCTTC

D gene: TRBD1
clone size: -
J gene: TRBJ2-7
V gene: TRBV10-3
CDR3 protein: CAISGQGSYEQYF
CDR3 DNA: TGTGCCATCAGTGGACAGGGGAGCTACGAGCAGTACTTC

D gene: -
clone size: -
J gene: TRBJ1-6
V gene: TRBV6-5
CDR3 protein: CASSYSIQGNSPLHF
CDR3 DNA: TGTGCCAGCAGTTACTCGATACAGGGTAATTCACCCCTCCACTTT

D gene: -
clone size: many
J gene: TRBJ1-1
V gene: TRBV10-3
CDR3 protein: CAISESRGNTEAFF
CDR3 DNA: TGTGCCATCAGTGAGTCGAGGGGGAACACTGAAGCTTTCTTT

D gene: TRBD2
clone size: many
J gene: TRBJ2-7
V gene: TRBV6-6
CDR3 protein: CASSKLAPSSYEQYF
CDR3 DNA: TGTGCCAGCAGCAAACTAGCGCCGAGCTCCTACGAGCAGTACTTC

D gene: TRBD1
clone size: -
J gene: TRBJ2-7
V gene: TRBV19
CDR3 protein: CASSVDRGLDEQYF
CDR3 DNA: TGTGCCAGTAGTGTGGACAGGGGGCTGGATGAGCAGTACTTC

D gene: -
clone size: -
J gene: TRBJ2-1
V gene: TRBV23-1
CDR3 protein: CASSQSNGDTSSYNEQFF
CDR3 DNA: TGCGCCAGCAGTCAATCTAATGGGGACACAAGCTCCTACAATGAGCAGTTCTTC

D gene: TRBD1
clone size: -
J gene: TRBJ2-7
V gene: TRBV11-2
CDR3 protein: CASSSTGTGGYEQYF
CDR3 DNA: TGTGCCAGCAGCTCCACCGGGACAGGGGGGTACGAGCAGTACTTC

D gene: -
clone size: -
J gene: TRBJ1-5
V gene: TRBV29-1
CDR3 protein: CSVQTGISNQPQHF
CDR3 DNA: TGCAGCGTCCAAACAGGCATTAGCAATCAGCCCCAGCATTTT

D gene: TRBD2
clone size: -
J gene: TRBJ2-3
V gene: TRBV15
CDR3 protein: CATSVSSGGTDTQYF
CDR3 DNA: TGTGCCACCAGTGTTTCTAGCGGGGGCACAGATACGCAGTATTTT

D gene: -
clone size: few
J gene: TRBJ2-3
V gene: TRBV3-1
CDR3 protein: CASSQEQRNTDTQYF
CDR3 DNA: TGTGCCAGCAGCCAAGAGCAGCGGAACACAGATACGCAGTATTTT

D gene: TRBD1
clone size: -
J gene: TRBJ1-4
V gene: TRBV20-1
CDR3 protein: CSASQGRNEKLFF
CDR3 DNA: TGCAGTGCTTCACAGGGGCGGAATGAAAAACTGTTTTTT

D gene: -
clone size: few
J gene: TRBJ1-5
V gene: TRBV7-3
CDR3 protein: CASSHISTGTNSNQPQHF
CDR3 DNA: TGTGCCAGCAGTCACATCTCAACAGGGACGAATAGCAATCAGCCCCAGCATTTT

D gene: TRBD1
clone size: few
J gene: TRBJ1-5
V gene: TRBV2
CDR3 protein: CASGRDREDQPQHF
CDR3 DNA: TGTGCCAGTGGCCGGGACAGGGAGGATCAGCCCCAGCATTTT

D gene: -
clone size: few
J gene: TRBJ1-3
V gene: TRBV4-1
CDR3 protein: CASSQDNRGPYVGNTIYF
CDR3 DNA: TGCGCCAGCAGCCAAGATAACCGGGGGCCGTACGTTGGAAACACCATATATTTT

D gene: TRBD1
clone size: -
J gene: TRBJ2-3
V gene: TRBV5-1
CDR3 protein: CASRDGSGGFGTQYF
CDR3 DNA: TGCGCCAGCAGGGACGGGTCAGGGGGATTCGGTACGCAGTATTTT

D gene: -
clone size: -
J gene: TRBJ2-2
V gene: TRBV24-1
CDR3 protein: CATSDPLDITGELFF
CDR3 DNA: TGTGCCACCAGTGACCCCCTGGATATAACCGGGGAGCTGTTTTTT

D gene: -
clone size: many
J gene: TRBJ1-5
V gene: TRBV12-3/TRBV12-4
CDR3 protein: CASSYDENQPQHF
CDR3 DNA: TGTGCCAGCAGTTATGACGAGAATCAGCCCCAGCATTTT

D gene: -
clone size: -
J gene: TRBJ1-1
V gene: TRBV29-1
CDR3 protein: CSVEAVMNTEAFF
CDR3 DNA: TGCAGCGTTGAAGCGGTTATGAACACTGAAGCTTTCTTT

D gene: -
clone size: -
J gene: TRBJ2-7
V gene: TRBV6-5
CDR3 protein: CASSLNGFSEQYF
CDR3 DNA: TGTGCCAGCAGTTTGAACGGATTCTCCGAGCAGTACTTC